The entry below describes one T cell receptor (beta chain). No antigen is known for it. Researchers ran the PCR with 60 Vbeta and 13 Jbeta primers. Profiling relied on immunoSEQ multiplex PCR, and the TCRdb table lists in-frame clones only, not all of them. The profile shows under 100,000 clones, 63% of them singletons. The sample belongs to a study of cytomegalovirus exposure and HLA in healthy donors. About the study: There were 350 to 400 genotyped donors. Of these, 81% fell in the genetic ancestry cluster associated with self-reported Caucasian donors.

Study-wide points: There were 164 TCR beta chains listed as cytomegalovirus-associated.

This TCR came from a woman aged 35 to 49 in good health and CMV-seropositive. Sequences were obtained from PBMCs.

The CDR3 loop is CASSDSPSLYEQYF. The CDR3 DNA sequence: TGTGCCAGTAGTGACTCTCCCTCGCTGTACGAGCAGTACTTC. V usage is TRBV19 and J usage is TRBJ2-7; D uncertain. V shed 5 bases and J shed 4 bases, with 15 bases lying between them. CDR1 and CDR2 (germline): LNHDA, SQIVND (reference sequence). There are 14 residues in the CDR3.